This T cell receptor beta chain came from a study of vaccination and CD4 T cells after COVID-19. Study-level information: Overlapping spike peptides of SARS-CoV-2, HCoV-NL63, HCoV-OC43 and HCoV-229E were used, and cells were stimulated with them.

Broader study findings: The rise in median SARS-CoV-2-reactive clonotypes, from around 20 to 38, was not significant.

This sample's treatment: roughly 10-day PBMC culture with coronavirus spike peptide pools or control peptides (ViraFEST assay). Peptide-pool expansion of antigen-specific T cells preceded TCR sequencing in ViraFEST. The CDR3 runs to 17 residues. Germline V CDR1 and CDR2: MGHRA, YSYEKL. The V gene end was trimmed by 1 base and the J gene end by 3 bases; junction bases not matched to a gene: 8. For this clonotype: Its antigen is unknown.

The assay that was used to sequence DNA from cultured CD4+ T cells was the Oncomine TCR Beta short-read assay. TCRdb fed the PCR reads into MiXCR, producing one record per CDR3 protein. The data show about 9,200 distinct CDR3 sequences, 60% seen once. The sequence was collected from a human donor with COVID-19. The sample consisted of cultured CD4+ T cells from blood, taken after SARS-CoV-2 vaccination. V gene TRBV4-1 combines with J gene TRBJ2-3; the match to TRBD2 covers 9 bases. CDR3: CASSQGGGGAVTDTQYF. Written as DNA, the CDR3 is TGCGCCAGCAGCCAAGGGGGCGGGGGGGCCGTTACAGATACGCAGTATTTT.